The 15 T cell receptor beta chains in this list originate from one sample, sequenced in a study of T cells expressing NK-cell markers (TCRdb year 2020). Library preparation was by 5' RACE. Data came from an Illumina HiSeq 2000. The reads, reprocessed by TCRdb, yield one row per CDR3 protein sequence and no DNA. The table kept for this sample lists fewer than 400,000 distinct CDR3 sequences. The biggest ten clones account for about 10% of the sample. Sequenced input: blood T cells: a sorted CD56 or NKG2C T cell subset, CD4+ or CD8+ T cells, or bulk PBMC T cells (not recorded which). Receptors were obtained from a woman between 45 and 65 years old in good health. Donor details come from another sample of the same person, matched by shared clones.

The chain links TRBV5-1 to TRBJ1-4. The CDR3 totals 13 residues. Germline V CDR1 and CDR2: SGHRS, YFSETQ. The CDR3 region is CASSRRESEKLFF.

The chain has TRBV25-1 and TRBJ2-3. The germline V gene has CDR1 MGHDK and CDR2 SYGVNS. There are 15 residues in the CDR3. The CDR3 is CASSVDALSTDTQYF.

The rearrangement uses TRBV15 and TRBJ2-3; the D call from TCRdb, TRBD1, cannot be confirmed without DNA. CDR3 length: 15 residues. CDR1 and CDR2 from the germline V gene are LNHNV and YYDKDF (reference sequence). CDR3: CATSRGPQGGDTQYF.

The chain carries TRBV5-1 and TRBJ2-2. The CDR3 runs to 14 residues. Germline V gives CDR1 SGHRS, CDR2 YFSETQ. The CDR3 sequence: CASSLLGPTGELFF.

The CDR3 protein is CASRPDGLNTEAFF. The V gene is TRBV5-1, the J gene TRBJ1-1. This CDR3 spans 14 amino acids. Germline V gene sequence: CDR1 SGHRS, CDR2 YFSETQ.

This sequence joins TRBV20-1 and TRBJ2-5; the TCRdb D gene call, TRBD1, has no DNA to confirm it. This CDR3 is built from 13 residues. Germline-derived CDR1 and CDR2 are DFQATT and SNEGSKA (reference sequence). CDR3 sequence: CSVGPGPDGTQYF.

This CDR3 reads CASSFIGGQGYEQYF. V gene TRBV11-2 combines with J gene TRBJ2-7; TCRdb calls TRBD1, which cannot be checked without DNA. Germline assignment: CDR1 SGHAT and CDR2 FQNNGV. The CDR3 covers 15 residues.

CDR3 sequence: CAGGDAGELFF. The rearrangement links TRBV12-3 or TRBV12-4 to TRBJ2-2; TCRdb names TRBD1, which stays unverified in the absence of DNA. The CDR3 covers 11 residues.

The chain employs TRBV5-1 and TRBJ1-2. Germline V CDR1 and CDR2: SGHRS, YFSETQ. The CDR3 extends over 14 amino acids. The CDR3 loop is CASSLGSANYGYTF.

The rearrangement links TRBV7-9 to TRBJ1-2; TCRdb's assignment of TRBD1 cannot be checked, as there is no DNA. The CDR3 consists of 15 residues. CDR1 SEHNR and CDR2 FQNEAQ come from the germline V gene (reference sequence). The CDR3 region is CASSPLTEKDYGYTF.

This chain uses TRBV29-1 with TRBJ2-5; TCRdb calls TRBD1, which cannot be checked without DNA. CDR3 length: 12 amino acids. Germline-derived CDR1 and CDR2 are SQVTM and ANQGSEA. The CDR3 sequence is CSVVWGAETQYF.

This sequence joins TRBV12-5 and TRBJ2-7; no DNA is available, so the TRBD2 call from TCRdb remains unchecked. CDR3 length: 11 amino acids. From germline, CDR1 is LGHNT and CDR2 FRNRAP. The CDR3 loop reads CASAAGLGQYF.

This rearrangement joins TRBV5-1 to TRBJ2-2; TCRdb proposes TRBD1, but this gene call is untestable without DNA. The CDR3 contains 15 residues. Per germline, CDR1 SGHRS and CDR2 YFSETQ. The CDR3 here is CASSTGTGDPGELFF.

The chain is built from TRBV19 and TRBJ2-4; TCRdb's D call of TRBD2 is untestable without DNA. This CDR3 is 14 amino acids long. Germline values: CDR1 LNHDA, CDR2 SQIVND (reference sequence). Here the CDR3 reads CASAFPGLKNIQYF.

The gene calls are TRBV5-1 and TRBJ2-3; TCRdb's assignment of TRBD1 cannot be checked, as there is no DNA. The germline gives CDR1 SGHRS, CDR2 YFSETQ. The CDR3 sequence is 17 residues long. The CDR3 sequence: CASSLADRSPPTDTQYF.